Listed below are T cell receptor beta chains from one sample, sequenced in a study of CD8 T cells in Susac syndrome. From the immunoSEQ multiplex PCR reads, TCRdb called clonotypes with MiXCR, one entry per CDR3 protein. The sample includes about 53,000 distinct CDR3 sequences, just under 95% of them seen just once. The sample consisted of CD8+ T cells from PBMCs. These TCRs come from a human donor with Susac syndrome. Each CDR3 is given with its conserved first and last residue. The D gene is left open where the match is weak. A row's size may be missing; if present it is once, few, many or a size class.

>TRBJ2-7|NA|NA|TRBV4-2
CASSQEISYEQYF
TGTGCCAGCAGCCAAGAGATCTCCTACGAGCAGTACTTC
>TRBJ2-1|NA|NA|TRBV5-6
CASSLGGTSSSYNEQFF
TGTGCCAGCAGCTTGGGGGGGACTTCTTCCTCCTACAATGAGCAGTTCTTC
>TRBJ1-1|NA|NA|TRBV19
CASSPYTGEAFF
TGTGCCAGTAGTCCTTACACAGGGGAAGCTTTCTTT
>TRBJ2-1|NA|NA|TRBV30
CAWTSGGVNEQFF
TGTGCCTGGACCTCTGGAGGGGTAAATGAGCAGTTCTTC
>TRBJ1-2|TRBD1|NA|TRBV14
CASSFGTGANYGYTF
TGTGCCAGCAGCTTCGGGACAGGGGCTAACTATGGCTACACCTTC
>TRBJ1-1|NA|NA|TRBV9
CASSVVQLGETEAFF
TGTGCCAGCAGCGTAGTTCAGCTAGGGGAGACTGAAGCTTTCTTT
>TRBJ1-2|NA|NA|TRBV28
CASTGYYGYTF
TGTGCCAGCACAGGGTACTATGGCTACACCTTC
>TRBJ2-2|NA|NA|TRBV6-5
CASGTPNTGELFF
TGTGCCAGCGGGACACCGAACACCGGGGAGCTGTTTTTT
>TRBJ2-1|NA|NA|TRBV24-1
CATGPGTPDNEQFF
TGTGCCACCGGCCCAGGGACCCCCGACAATGAGCAGTTCTTC
>TRBJ1-1|NA|NA|TRBV13
CASSPLGQGITEAFF
TGTGCCAGCAGCCCCTTGGGGCAGGGAATCACTGAAGCTTTCTTT
>TRBJ2-2|TRBD1|NA|TRBV9
CASSPSGTGGTGELFF
TGTGCCAGCAGCCCGTCCGGGACAGGGGGCACCGGGGAGCTGTTTTTT
>TRBJ2-4|NA|NA|TRBV7-9
CASSSPHWSLEGPKNIQYF
TGTGCCAGCAGCTCCCCTCATTGGTCCTTAGAGGGACCCAAAAACATTCAGTACTTC
>TRBJ2-7|NA|NA|TRBV13
CASSLGGGGYEQYF
TGTGCCAGCAGCTTGGGCGGGGGCGGGTACGAGCAGTACTTC
>TRBJ2-4|NA|NA|TRBV7-8
CASSLEGSGRGNIQYF
TGTGCCAGCAGCTTAGAAGGGTCCGGTCGGGGAAACATTCAGTACTTC
>TRBJ1-5|NA|few|TRBV4-3
CASSQEREQGNQPQHF
TGCGCCAGCAGCCAAGAAAGGGAACAGGGAAATCAGCCCCAGCATTTT
>TRBJ2-3|NA|NA|TRBV7-9
CASRSDTQYF
TGTGCCAGCAGGTCCGATACGCAGTATTTT
>TRBJ1-6|TRBD1|NA|TRBV12-3/TRBV12-4
CASSYRGVRPLHF
TGTGCCAGCAGTTACAGGGGTGTAAGACCCCTCCACTTT
>TRBJ2-7|TRBD2|NA|TRBV5-4
CASSLAGRDYEQYF
TGTGCCAGCAGCCTAGCGGGCCGCGACTACGAGCAGTACTTC
>TRBJ2-7|NA|NA|TRBV13
CASSLGRAGSSYEQYF
TGTGCCAGCAGCTTAGGCCGGGCAGGGTCCTCCTACGAGCAGTACTTC
>TRBJ1-6|NA|NA|TRBV30
CAWSVDSPLHF
TGTGCCTGGAGTGTGGACTCACCCCTCCACTTT
>TRBJ2-3|TRBD2|NA|TRBV10-3
CAIRPGLAGGDTQYF
TGTGCCATCAGACCGGGACTAGCGGGCGGAGATACGCAGTATTTT
>TRBJ2-4|TRBD2|NA|TRBV9
CASSVSGGAVAKNIQYF
TGTGCCAGCAGCGTTAGCGGGGGGGCCGTGGCCAAAAACATTCAGTACTTC
>TRBJ2-3|NA|NA|TRBV6-4
CASSDSGTTDTQYF
TGTGCCAGCAGTGACTCCGGGACTACAGATACGCAGTATTTT
>TRBJ2-3|NA|NA|TRBV24-1
CATSDPVSTDTQYF
TGTGCCACCAGTGACCCAGTATCAACAGATACGCAGTATTTT
>TRBJ1-2|NA|NA|TRBV12-3/TRBV12-4
CASTKEFKPGYTF
TGTGCCAGCACGAAGGAATTTAAGCCAGGCTACACCTTC
>TRBJ1-6|TRBD1|NA|TRBV6-6
CASSSRQGILALHF
TGTGCCAGCAGTTCGCGACAGGGCATTTTGGCCCTCCACTTT
>TRBJ2-2|TRBD2|NA|TRBV27
CASRVAGTGELFF
TGTGCCAGCAGAGTAGCGGGCACCGGGGAGCTGTTTTTT
>TRBJ1-2|NA|NA|TRBV7-9
CASSLEVLPNYGYTF
TGTGCCAGCAGCTTAGAGGTTCTACCAAACTATGGCTACACCTTC
>TRBJ2-3|NA|once|TRBV4-3
CASSQETGRDTQYF
TGCGCCAGCAGCCAAGAGACGGGCCGGGATACGCAGTATTTT
>TRBJ1-1|NA|NA|TRBV9
CASSVEGRADTEAFF
TGTGCCAGCAGCGTAGAGGGCCGCGCGGACACTGAAGCTTTCTTT
>TRBJ1-5|NA|NA|TRBV27
CASSPNLGATQPQHF
TGTGCCAGCAGCCCTAACTTGGGGGCTACTCAGCCCCAGCATTTT
>TRBJ1-5|TRBD1|once|TRBV30
CAWNDRGNQPQHF
TGTGCCTGGAATGACAGGGGCAATCAGCCCCAGCATTTT
>TRBJ2-7|NA|NA|TRBV7-2
CASSLLIFEQYF
TGTGCCAGCAGCTTACTAATTTTCGAGCAGTACTTC
>TRBJ1-3|TRBD1|NA|TRBV12-3/TRBV12-4
CASSDRALCF
TGTGCCAGCAGTGACAGGGCGTTGTGTTTT
>TRBJ2-2|NA|few|TRBV12-3/TRBV12-4
CASSLPGELFF
TGTGCCAGCAGTTTACCCGGGGAGCTGTTTTTT
>TRBJ1-2|TRBD1|once|TRBV20-1
CSARETGSYGYTF
TGCAGTGCTAGAGAGACAGGGTCCTATGGCTACACCTTC
>TRBJ2-5|TRBD1|NA|TRBV13
CASSSPGQGKETQYF
TGTGCCAGCAGCTCCCCGGGACAGGGGAAAGAGACCCAGTACTTC
>TRBJ1-5|NA|NA|TRBV6-5
CASSYSHDSNQPQHF
TGTGCCAGCAGTTACTCGCACGATAGCAATCAGCCCCAGCATTTT
>TRBJ1-5|NA|NA|TRBV12-3/TRBV12-4
CASSSPYQPQHF
TGTGCCAGCAGTTCCCCCTATCAGCCCCAGCATTTT
>TRBJ2-3|TRBD2|NA|TRBV6-4
CASSVAGEDTQYF
TGTGCCAGCAGCGTAGCGGGGGAGGATACGCAGTATTTT
>TRBJ2-3|NA|NA|TRBV7-9
CASSPDTDTQYF
TGTGCCAGCAGCCCTGACACAGATACGCAGTATTTT
>TRBJ2-7|NA|NA|TRBV14
CASSQAYEQYF
TGTGCCAGCAGCCAAGCCTACGAGCAGTACTTC
>TRBJ2-7|TRBD1|NA|TRBV12-3/TRBV12-4
CASSLGQRPYEQYF
TGTGCCAGCAGTTTGGGACAGCGACCCTACGAGCAGTACTTC
>TRBJ2-3|NA|NA|TRBV9
CASSVAGAYTDTQYF
TGTGCCAGCAGCGTAGCGGGGGCCTACACAGATACGCAGTATTTT
>TRBJ2-7|NA|NA|TRBV5-6
CASSLSMAQDEQYF
TGTGCCAGCAGCTTGTCGATGGCCCAGGACGAGCAGTACTTC
>TRBJ2-3|NA|NA|TRBV29-1
CSVERQNTDTQYF
TGCAGCGTTGAAAGGCAGAACACAGATACGCAGTATTTT
>TRBJ2-1|NA|NA|TRBV20-1
CSAKGPAAPYNEQFF
TGCAGTGCTAAAGGACCCGCCGCGCCCTACAATGAGCAGTTCTTC